These T cell receptor beta chains were read from a single sample in a study of tumor and adjacent non-tumor tissue in lung cancer. A single record per CDR3 protein comes from TCRdb applying MiXCR to the multiplex PCR reads. Of about 93,000 distinct CDR3 sequences in the sample, around 57% were seen once. Sequenced: lung tumor tissue. The receptors were sampled from a man between 70 and 80 years old with non-small cell lung cancer. Both conserved end residues are part of each CDR3. A D gene is named only where the DNA matches it firmly. Clone size, where shown, is once, few, many, or a class for clones that have expanded.

d_call	j_call	clone_size	v_call	cdr3_nt	cdr3_aa
NA	TRBJ2-2	NA	TRBV25-1	TGTGCCAGCAGACAGTCCGGGGAGCTGTTTTTT	CASRQSGELFF
NA	TRBJ2-3	many	TRBV6-5	TGTGCCAGCAGCCAAACCGCAGTAATCACAGATACGCAGTATTTT	CASSQTAVITDTQYF
NA	TRBJ2-7	many	TRBV28	TGTGCCAGCAGTTTGTTGGCGATTGCGGCAGAAGTTGAGCAGTACTTC	CASSLLAIAAEVEQYF
NA	TRBJ2-3	medium-sized	TRBV11-2	TGTGCCAGCAGCTTACGGGCACTCCCTTCAGATACGCAGTATTTT	CASSLRALPSDTQYF
NA	TRBJ2-1	many	TRBV6-6	TGTGCCAGCAGTTACTTGGCAGGATTATACAATGAGCAGTTCTTC	CASSYLAGLYNEQFF
TRBD1	TRBJ2-7	once	TRBV6-1	TGTGCCAGGACTCAGGGACAGGACCTAGTGGGAGGCTCCTACGAGCAGTACTTC	CARTQGQDLVGGSYEQYF
NA	TRBJ1-2	many	TRBV5-6	TGTGCCAGCAGCTTTGATTATGGAAACAGGGAATTC	CASSFDYGNREF
TRBD1	TRBJ2-7	many	TRBV5-4	TGTGCCAGCAGCCGCCGGTCCGGGACAGGAGCCTACGAGCAGTACTTC	CASSRRSGTGAYEQYF
NA	TRBJ2-5	once	TRBV11-3	TGTGCCAGCAGCCCAGGCTCTGAAGAGACCCAGTACTTC	CASSPGSEETQYF
TRBD2	TRBJ2-2	NA	TRBV12-5	TGTGCTTGTGGTTTGTCGGGGGGCGGGGAGCTGTTTTTT	CACGLSGGGELFF
NA	TRBJ2-3	few	TRBV11-1	TGTGCCAGCAGCTTAGTGCGTGAAAACGGCCCAGATACGCAGTATTTT	CASSLVRENGPDTQYF
NA	TRBJ2-7	NA	TRBV4-1	TGCACCAGCAGCCAAGATAAGGGGTACCCCTACGAGCACTACTTC	CTSSQDKGYPYEHYF
NA	TRBJ2-7	many	TRBV10-2	TGCGCCAGCAGGGGCGGGTCCTCCTACGAGCAGTACTTC	CASRGGSSYEQYF
NA	TRBJ2-2	NA	TRBV11-1	TGTGCCAGCAGCCTCGGGACGGCGAACACCGGGGGGCTGTTTTTT	CASSLGTANTGGLFF
NA	TRBJ1-1	NA	TRBV6-6	TGTGCCAGCAGTTTCGGTAGTAAGAGGGCTGAAGCTTTCTTT	CASSFGSKRAEAFF
TRBD1	TRBJ1-2	NA	TRBV7-3	TGTGCCAGCAGCCCCCTGCCCGGACAGGGAACTGGCTACACCTTC	CASSPLPGQGTGYTF
NA	TRBJ1-6	NA	TRBV7-9	TGTGCCAGCAGCAGGGGACGGGGTCATTCACCCCTCCACTTT	CASSRGRGHSPLHF
NA	TRBJ2-7	few	TRBV11-1	TGTGCCAGCAGCTCCCCTGGGACTGATAGCTCCTACGAGCAGCACTTC	CASSSPGTDSSYEQHF
NA	TRBJ1-5	NA	TRBV4-2	TGTGCCAGCAGCCAAGGTGATAAGAAAGGGCCCTGGCAGCCCCAGCATTTT	CASSQGDKKGPWQPQHF
NA	TRBJ2-6	NA	TRBV4-1	TGCGCCAGCATCCAAGACCCCGAGACAGCCTCGCCTGGGGCCAACGTCCTGACTTTC	CASIQDPETASPGANVLTF
TRBD1	TRBJ1-1	NA	TRBV28	TGTTCCAGCAGTCCCACGGACAGGGGAGCTGTCTTT	CSSSPTDRGAVF
NA	TRBJ2-3	medium-sized	TRBV11-2	TGTGCCAGCAGCCTAGTAGGGGGTCAGGCAGATACGCAGTATTTT	CASSLVGGQADTQYF
NA	TRBJ2-2	NA	TRBV11-2	TGTGACAGCAGCTTACAGGAACCCGGGGAGCTGTTTTTT	CDSSLQEPGELFF
TRBD1	TRBJ1-2	many	TRBV4-1	TGCGCCAGCAGCCAAGATAAGGGGGCGCTAGGCTACACCTTC	CASSQDKGALGYTF
NA	TRBJ2-3	NA	TRBV29-1	TGCAGCGTTTATTGGGGAGATACACAGTATTTT	CSVYWGDTQYF
NA	TRBJ1-2	NA	TRBV6-5	TGTGCCAGCAGTTACGCGGCGGGAGGTGGCTACACCTTC	CASSYAAGGGYTF
NA	TRBJ2-3	few	TRBV5-1	TGCGCCACCGGTGTCACAGATACGCAGTATTTT	CATGVTDTQYF
NA	TRBJ1-5	once	TRBV4-1	TGCGCCAGCAGCGTAGAGGCTGATTATAGCAATAAGCCCCAGCATTTT	CASSVEADYSNKPQHF
NA	TRBJ2-3	NA	TRBV11-2	TGTGCCATCAGCTTAGACAGGACGACGTGCACAGATACGCAGTATTTT	CAISLDRTTCTDTQYF
NA	TRBJ2-3	NA	TRBV29-1	TGTAGCGTAGTCGACGGATATCAGCCCCAGTATTTT	CSVVDGYQPQYF
NA	TRBJ2-2	few	TRBV6-1	TGTGCCAGTAAACGGGGACACCAGATGGCCGTGGAGCTGTTTTTT	CASKRGHQMAVELFF
TRBD1	TRBJ2-3	NA	TRBV11-2	TGTGCCAGCAGCTCCCATCGATACGACAGGGGGCCGTACACAGATACGCAGTATTTT	CASSSHRYDRGPYTDTQYF
NA	TRBJ2-7	NA	TRBV4-1	TGCGCCAACAGCCGCTTCGACAGGTACGAGCAGTACTTC	CANSRFDRYEQYF
TRBD1	TRBJ1-5	NA	TRBV29-1	TGTAGCATGGGACAGGGGAATCAGCCCCAGCATTTT	CSMGQGNQPQHF
TRBD1	TRBJ2-1	many	TRBV20-1	TGCAGTGCTAGTTGGGGACAGGGCTTCTTCAATGAGCAGTTCTTC	CSASWGQGFFNEQFF
NA	TRBJ1-3	NA	TRBV6-6	TGTGCCAGCAGGCCCACAGAGAGCAATGGAAACACCATATATTTT	CASRPTESNGNTIYF
NA	TRBJ2-3	NA	TRBV5-1	TGCGCCAGGAGCAGGGCCGGGGGACGGGGCACAGATACGCAGTATTTT	CARSRAGGRGTDTQYF
NA	TRBJ2-2	NA	TRBV28	TGTGCCAGCAGTGTCAACAGGGCACCGAGGACCGGGGAGCTGTTTTTT	CASSVNRAPRTGELFF
TRBD1	TRBJ1-6	NA	TRBV28	TGTGCCAGCAGCATGGACAGGGGGATGTTTAATTCACCCCTCCACTTT	CASSMDRGMFNSPLHF
NA	TRBJ2-7	NA	TRBV11-1	TGTGCCAGTAGTCCATGTCGAACCAGGAGCTCCTGCGAGCAGTACTTC	CASSPCRTRSSCEQYF
TRBD2	TRBJ2-3	few	TRBV5-1	TGCGCCAGCAGCTTGTATCTAGCGGCTGGCACAGGTACGCAGTATTTT	CASSLYLAAGTGTQYF
NA	TRBJ2-5	NA	TRBV4-2	TGTGCCAGCAGCCAAAGAGGGCGGACGGAGACCCAGGACTTC	CASSQRGRTETQDF
NA	TRBJ2-3	NA	TRBV5-6	TGTGCCAGTAGCTTCGGGTCCTCAGGGACAGATACGCAGTATTTT	CASSFGSSGTDTQYF
NA	TRBJ2-1	NA	TRBV20-1	TGCAGTGCTAGCTTCAGGGAGCCCGACCACTACAAAGAGCAGTTCTTC	CSASFREPDHYKEQFF
NA	TRBJ2-4	many	TRBV29-1	TGCAGCGTTGAAGGGGCTGGGAAGGGAGAGGACATTCAGTACTTC	CSVEGAGKGEDIQYF
NA	TRBJ2-7	NA	TRBV11-3	TGTGCCAGCACGTTGGGGGAGCGGTACTTC	CASTLGERYF
NA	TRBJ2-6	many	TRBV6-1	TGTGCCAGCAGCCTCGCTGGGGCCAACGTCCTGACTTTC	CASSLAGANVLTF
TRBD1	TRBJ2-7	few	TRBV29-1	TGCAGCGTGCTATTGGACAGGACCCCGGACGAGCAGTACTTC	CSVLLDRTPDEQYF
TRBD1	TRBJ2-3	many	TRBV6-4	TGTGCCAGCAGTGACTCGGGACAGGGGGCAGATACGCAGTATTTT	CASSDSGQGADTQYF
NA	TRBJ1-4	NA	TRBV30	TGTGCCTGGAATGTTTCCGGGCTTAAGGGAGAAAAACTGTTTTTT	CAWNVSGLKGEKLFF
NA	TRBJ2-1	once	TRBV28	TGTGCCACCCTCCCCCCAGTGGGGAACAATGAGCAGTTCTTC	CATLPPVGNNEQFF
NA	TRBJ2-1	few	TRBV24-1	TGTGCCACCAGTGATGGAAATATTTACAATGAGCAGTTCTTC	CATSDGNIYNEQFF
NA	TRBJ1-5	NA	TRBV20-1	TGCAGTGCTAGACCCTTAGGGCCGAAGCCCCAGCATTTC	CSARPLGPKPQHF
NA	TRBJ2-4	NA	TRBV29-1	TGCAGCATACGGACAGGAGGGAACATTCAGTACTTC	CSIRTGGNIQYF
NA	TRBJ2-3	many	TRBV6-1	TGTGCCACCGAGAGGTCGCGCACAGATACGCAGTATTTT	CATERSRTDTQYF
TRBD2	TRBJ2-7	NA	TRBV11-2	TGTGCCAGCGGTGGGACGACTAGCGGGAGGGCCGGGTGGTACTTC	CASGGTTSGRAGWYF
TRBD1	TRBJ2-4	NA	TRBV5-1	TGCGCCAGTAGCTTGGGGGACAGGGTGGACATTCATTACTTC	CASSLGDRVDIHYF
NA	TRBJ1-6	NA	TRBV10-3	TGTGCCATCAGTGACTCCTGGTATTCACCTCTCCACTTT	CAISDSWYSPLHF
NA	TRBJ2-1	NA	TRBV29-1	TGCAGCGTTGACACCAGGGCCTACAATGAGCAGTTTTTC	CSVDTRAYNEQFF